Below are 18 T cell receptor beta chains sequenced from a single sample in a study of T cell responses to AZD1222 COVID-19 vaccine. The method was immunoSEQ multiplex PCR; TCRdb's version includes in-frame clones alone and lacks a portion of them. Of around 120,000 clones listed, 80% to 90% are singletons. The sequenced sample was peripheral blood, obtained on day 0 of AZD1222 vaccination. The receptors here all came from an adult in good health.

The V and J genes are TRBV3-1 (or the pseudogene TRBV3-2) and TRBJ2-7, with D uncertain. Trimming took 4 bases from V and 5 from J, leaving 21 bases between them. Germline lookup yields CDR1 LGHDT and CDR2 YNNKEL (reference sequence). This CDR3 comprises 16 residues. CDR3 loop: CASSLEIPIVLDEQYF. In DNA, the CDR3 is TGTGCCAGCAGCCTGGAAATTCCCATCGTGTTAGACGAGCAGTACTTC.

The CDR3: CASSPPEVSWNTEAFF. The CDR3 region has the DNA TGTGCCAGCTCACCACCTGAGGTGTCGTGGAACACTGAAGCTTTCTTT. The V and J genes are TRBV18 and TRBJ1-1; D gene uncertain. The CDR3 is made up of 16 amino acids. Trimming stripped 0 bases from V and 1 base from J, with 12 bases between. Per the germline V gene, CDR1 is KGHSH and CDR2 is LQKENI. The full variable domain, completed using reference TRBV18 and TRBJ1-1, is NAGVMQNPRHLVRRRGQEARLRCSPMKGHSHVYWYRQLPEEGLKFMVYLQKENIIDESGMPKERFSAEFPKEGPSILRIQQVVRGDSAAYFCASSPPEVSWNTEAFFGQGTRLTVV.

The chain employs TRBV7-8 and TRBJ2-3; no clear D. This CDR3 has 11 residues. Trimming removed 8 bases at V and 2 bases at J, with 5 bases between. CDR1 is SGHVS and CDR2 is FQNEAQ in the germline V gene. The CDR3 spells CASGNTDTQYF. The CDR3 nucleotides are TGTGCCAGCGGAAACACAGATACGCAGTATTTT. The complete variable domain, with remaining parts taken from reference TRBV7-8 and TRBJ2-3, reads GAGVSQSPRYKVAKRGQDVALRCDPISGHVSLFWYQQALGQGPEFLTYFQNEAQLDKSGLPSDRFFAERPEGSVSTLKIQRTQQEDSAVYLCASGNTDTQYFGPGTRLTVL.

This clone was counted once. The chain has TRBV5-6 and TRBJ2-1; TRBD1 matches 9 bases. J lost 0 bases, V lost 4 bases, and 11 bases had no gene match. Germline assignment: CDR1 SGHDT and CDR2 YYEEEE. The CDR3 consists of 18 residues. CDR3 in amino acids: CASSPSTGGSSSYNEQFF. For the CDR3, the DNA is TGTGCCAGCAGCCCGTCCACAGGGGGCTCAAGCTCCTACAATGAGCAGTTCTTC.

The chain uses TRBV6-2 or TRBV6-3 and TRBJ1-5, with D possibly matching TRBD1 (6 bases). V lost 0 bases, J lost 6 bases, and 18 bases lay in between. The CDR3 is made up of 17 amino acids. The germline V gene has CDR1 MNHEY and CDR2 SVGEGT. The DNA for the CDR3 is TGTGCCAGCAGTTACTCATTTGGGGGGGGCCAGGGTCAGCCCCAGCATTTT. It is translated as CASSYSFGGGQGQPQHF.

The chain employs TRBV7-2 and TRBJ1-3; no clear D. V lost 0 bases and J 3 bases, leaving 15 bases between the germline ends. The CDR3 sequence is 17 residues long. Per germline, CDR1 SGHTA and CDR2 FQGNSA. The CDR3 sequence is CASSLATSGGLGNTIYF. The CDR3 coding sequence is TGTGCCAGCAGCTTAGCGACATCGGGAGGGCTTGGAAACACCATATATTTT.

The chain employs TRBV5-1 and TRBJ1-4; 8 nucleotides align to TRBD1. In germline, CDR1 is SGHRS, CDR2 YFSETQ. This CDR3 contains 15 residues. V shed 3 bases and J 5 bases; nucleotides not matched to a gene: 6. CDR3 protein: CASSSWTGKNEKLFF. CDR3 nucleotides: TGCGCCAGCAGCTCCTGGACAGGGAAGAATGAAAAACTGTTTTTT.

This clone has only one observation. The chain is built from TRBV29-1 and TRBJ1-2; 8 bases map to TRBD1. V shed 6 bases, J shed 5 bases, and the junction held 8 bases outside the gene matches. This CDR3 spans 13 amino acids. CDR1 and CDR2 from the germline V gene are SQVTM and ANQGSEA. CDR3 in amino acids: CSVGTGGWYGYTF. Written as DNA, the CDR3 is TGCAGCGTCGGAACAGGGGGTTGGTATGGCTACACCTTC.

This clone is a singleton in its sample. The rearrangement links TRBV27 to TRBJ1-6; D is unclear. The CDR3 has 15 amino acids. V was pared by 3 bases and J by 3 bases, with 9 bases between. In germline, CDR1 is MNHEY, CDR2 SMNVEV (reference sequence). This chain's CDR3 is CASSLRLNYNSPLHF. The CDR3 DNA reads as TGTGCCAGCAGTTTGAGACTCAACTATAATTCACCCCTCCACTTT.

The V call is TRBV6-1, the J call TRBJ1-5, with 7 bases aligning to TRBD1. This CDR3 spans 17 amino acids. The V segment lost 1 base and the J segment 6 bases; nucleotides outside the gene matches: 12. Germline lookup yields CDR1 MNHNS and CDR2 SASEGT. The CDR3, as DNA: TGTGCCAGCAGTGAAGGACAGGGTCTAAGGTATCGTCAGCCCCAGCATTTT. This codes for CASSEGQGLRYRQPQHF.

The chain links TRBV2 to TRBJ1-2; D not resolved. The V end was cut by 8 bases, the J end by 5 bases, with 15 bases between. The CDR3 consists of 13 residues. Germline V CDR1 and CDR2: SNHLY, FYNNEI. In DNA, the CDR3 is TGTGCCAGCGGGTGGAGGTATGGTTATGGCTACACCTTC. Its translation is CASGWRYGYGYTF.

The chain combines TRBV7-9 with TRBJ1-4; 7 nucleotides match TRBD1. The junction had 1 base not matched to a gene; V was cut back by 4 bases and J by 5 bases. The V gene's germline CDR1 is SEHNR and CDR2 FQNEAQ (reference sequence). CDR3 size: 13 residues. The chain's CDR3 is CASSSGQNEKLFF. In nucleotides, the CDR3 is TGTGCCAGCAGCTCGGGACAGAATGAAAAACTGTTTTTT.

The gene calls are TRBV12-5 and TRBJ1-1; a possible D gene is TRBD1 (5 bases). The CDR3 totals 17 residues. In germline, CDR1 is LGHNT, CDR2 FRNRAP. Trimming pared 2 bases from V and 6 bases from J, leaving 22 bases between. This CDR3 reads CASGLTDSGATNAEAFF. DNA of the CDR3: TGTGCTAGTGGTTTGACGGACTCCGGGGCTACTAACGCTGAAGCTTTCTTT.

The gene calls are TRBV5-1 and TRBJ2-5, with 14 bases lining up with TRBD2. With V trimmed by 4 bases and J by 7 bases, 6 bases remained unmatched. This CDR3 contains 15 residues. CDR1 SGHRS and CDR2 YFSETQ come from the germline V gene. Here the CDR3 DNA reads TGCGCCAGCAGCCAGGGACTAGCGGGGGTTGGGACCCAGTACTTC. It codes for CASSQGLAGVGTQYF.

The rearrangement uses TRBV18 and TRBJ1-6; 7 nucleotides align to TRBD1. CDR3 size: 16 residues. Trimming removed 6 bases from V and 8 bases from J; junction bases left unmatched: 13. CDR1 is KGHSH, CDR2 LQKENI, per germline. The chain's CDR3 is CASSDADRVTYSPLHF. CDR3 DNA: TGTGCCAGCTCGGACGCAGACAGGGTCACGTATTCACCCCTCCACTTT.

V usage is TRBV19 and J usage is TRBJ1-4, with no clear D. Germline lookup yields CDR1 LNHDA and CDR2 SQIVND (reference sequence). V lost 1 base and J 4 bases, leaving 7 bases between the germline ends. The CDR3 totals 14 residues. In DNA, the CDR3 is TGTGCCAGTAGTATAGCGACGGGTAATGAAAAACTGTTTTTT. Protein product: CASSIATGNEKLFF. The variable domain in full, with the rest retrieved from reference TRBV19 and TRBJ1-4, is DGGITQSPKYLFRKEGQNVTLSCEQNLNHDAMYWYRQDPGQGLRLIYYSQIVNDFQKGDIAEGYSVSREKKESFPLTVTSAQKNPTAFYLCASSIATGNEKLFFGSGTQLSVL.

The chain couples TRBV21-1 to TRBJ2-1; the table's TRBD1 call for D was not verified on the DNA. TRBV21-1 is a recognized pseudogene. The CDR3 runs to 17 residues. The CDR3, as DNA: TGTGCCAGCAGCGTGACCGACAGGGCCAAACCTTACAATGAGCAGTTCTTC. Its translation is CASSVTDRAKPYNEQFF.

The chain uses TRBV18 and TRBJ2-1, with 8 positions matching TRBD2. Germline V gene sequence: CDR1 KGHSH, CDR2 LQKENI. CDR3 size: 16 residues. Trimming removed 0 bases from V and 8 bases from J; junction bases left unmatched: 9. CDR3 amino acids: CASSPPAGLGVHEQFF. CDR3 bases: TGTGCCAGCTCACCACCGGCGGGACTAGGGGTACATGAGCAGTTCTTC.